This is a list of T cell receptor beta chains from one sample in a study of control samples from healthy donors and cancer patients. Generated by immunoSEQ multiplex PCR, the TCRdb table keeps only in-frame clones and is missing some. The sample contains roughly 170,000 clones, more than 85% of which appear only once. The material sequenced was blood. Receptors were obtained from a woman aged 40-49 years in good health. Each CDR3 is given with its conserved first and last residue. Each record gives: D gene, J gene, V gene, CDR3 length, clone size, CDR3 DNA, CDR3 protein. D genes are given only for firm matches. Some rows mark clone size as missing; the rest say once, few, many or name a class of expanded clone.

D: TRBD1
J: TRBJ1-1
V: TRBV7-9
length: 17
size: .
DNA: TGTGCCAGCAGCTTAGTGGGACAGGGTCTCAAGAACACTGAAGCTTTCTTT
CDR3: CASSLVGQGLKNTEAFF

D: .
J: TRBJ1-6
V: TRBV4-1
length: 17
size: .
DNA: TGCGCCACCTCTCCGGGGTCTGCGAGTCCCTATAATTCACCCCTCCACTTT
CDR3: CATSPGSASPYNSPLHF

D: .
J: TRBJ1-2
V: TRBV11-1
length: 13
size: .
DNA: TGTGCCAGCAGCTTACAGCCCGACTATGGCTACACCTTC
CDR3: CASSLQPDYGYTF

D: .
J: TRBJ1-2
V: TRBV3-1/TRBV3-2
length: 13
size: .
DNA: TGTGCCAGCAGCCCCAGCGTAGGTCTAGGCTACACCTTC
CDR3: CASSPSVGLGYTF

D: TRBD1
J: TRBJ1-2
V: TRBV7-9
length: 13
size: .
DNA: TGTGCCAGCAGCGGGACAGGGGGTGGTGGCTACACCTTC
CDR3: CASSGTGGGGYTF

D: .
J: TRBJ1-2
V: TRBV25-1
length: 15
size: .
DNA: TGTGCCAGCTCGCCCATTGGAATGGAAGGTGGTGGCTACACCTTC
CDR3: CASSPIGMEGGGYTF

D: .
J: TRBJ1-4
V: TRBV7-8
length: 16
size: .
DNA: TGTGCCAGCAGCTTGTGGACAGACCCTTCTAATGAAAAACTGTTTTTT
CDR3: CASSLWTDPSNEKLFF

D: TRBD2
J: TRBJ2-3
V: TRBV7-2
length: 18
size: .
DNA: TGTGCCAGCAGCTTAGTCCCTCTGCGGGGGGGGTTCTCAGATACGCAGTATTTT
CDR3: CASSLVPLRGGFSDTQYF

D: TRBD1
J: TRBJ2-1
V: TRBV6-1
length: 15
size: .
DNA: TGTGCCAGCAGTGAACTGCAGGGGGCCTACAATGAGCAGTTCTTC
CDR3: CASSELQGAYNEQFF

D: .
J: TRBJ1-5
V: TRBV5-1
length: 15
size: .
DNA: TGCGCCAGCAGCTTGCGGGGGCTTAGCAATCAGCCCCAGCATTTT
CDR3: CASSLRGLSNQPQHF

D: TRBD1
J: TRBJ1-2
V: TRBV9
length: 15
size: once
DNA: TGTGCCAGCAGCCACCGGACAGGGGCCCCCTATGGCTACACCTTC
CDR3: CASSHRTGAPYGYTF

D: .
J: TRBJ1-2
V: TRBV6-5
length: 15
size: .
DNA: TGTGCCAGCAAGTCCTTGAGGGTTACCTCCTATGGCTACACCTTC
CDR3: CASKSLRVTSYGYTF

D: .
J: TRBJ2-1
V: TRBV4-1
length: 15
size: .
DNA: TGCGCCAGCAGCCAAGAGACCCAGGGGGAGGATGAGCAGTTCTTC
CDR3: CASSQETQGEDEQFF

D: .
J: TRBJ1-1
V: TRBV4-1
length: 16
size: .
DNA: TGCGCCAGCAGCCAAGAGGAGTTGGAGGGGCTGGCTGAAGCTTTCTTT
CDR3: CASSQEELEGLAEAFF

D: TRBD2
J: TRBJ2-7
V: TRBV27
length: 12
size: .
DNA: TGTGCCAGCAGTCCAGCGGGGTACGAGCAGTACTTC
CDR3: CASSPAGYEQYF

D: TRBD2
J: TRBJ2-7
V: TRBV20-1
length: 10
size: many
DNA: TGCAGTGCAGCGGGGGTTGTGCAGTACTTC
CDR3: CSAAGVVQYF

D: .
J: TRBJ1-1
V: TRBV11-2
length: 14
size: .
DNA: TGTGCCAGCAGCTTAGTGAGTGGGAGCACTGAAGCTTTCTTT
CDR3: CASSLVSGSTEAFF

D: .
J: TRBJ2-7
V: TRBV5-1
length: 14
size: .
DNA: TGCGCCAGCAGCTTGGGCGTTGGCTCCTACGAGCAGTACTTC
CDR3: CASSLGVGSYEQYF

D: .
J: TRBJ2-7
V: TRBV6-1
length: 12
size: .
DNA: TGTGCCAGCAGTGAAGAATACTACGAGCAGTACTTC
CDR3: CASSEEYYEQYF

D: TRBD1
J: TRBJ1-5
V: TRBV12-5
length: 14
size: few
DNA: TGTGCTAGTGGGGGCGGACAGGTGGATCAGCCCCAGCATTTT
CDR3: CASGGGQVDQPQHF

D: TRBD1
J: TRBJ2-1
V: TRBV9
length: 15
size: .
DNA: TGTGCCAGCAGCGGACAGGGGAGCTCCTACAATGAGCAGTTCTTC
CDR3: CASSGQGSSYNEQFF

D: .
J: TRBJ2-7
V: TRBV7-9
length: 13
size: .
DNA: TGTGCCAGCAGCTACCCGTCCTCCTACGAGCAGTACTTC
CDR3: CASSYPSSYEQYF

D: .
J: TRBJ1-6
V: TRBV5-1
length: 16
size: .
DNA: TGCGCCAGCAGGGGGCAAGGGCAGGGAAGGATTTCACCCCTCCACTTT
CDR3: CASRGQGQGRISPLHF

D: TRBD2
J: TRBJ2-1
V: TRBV6-1
length: 16
size: .
DNA: TGTGCCAGCAGTGATCGTCTAGCGGGGGGCCCGGGTGAGCAGTTCTTC
CDR3: CASSDRLAGGPGEQFF

D: TRBD2
J: TRBJ2-1
V: TRBV6-5
length: 14
size: many
DNA: TGTGCCAGCAGAGCGGGGGGGTCCTACAATGAGCAGTTCTTC
CDR3: CASRAGGSYNEQFF